These T cell receptor beta chains were read from a single sample in a study of radiotherapy plus CTLA-4 blockade in lung cancer. Assay: immunoSEQ multiplex PCR; the TCRdb copy retains only in-frame clones and omits some. The sample has approximately 100,000 clones; around four fifths are singletons. The sequencing used peripheral blood, collected from a patient treated with radiotherapy plus ipilimumab. These TCRs come from a human donor with non-small cell lung cancer who had a partial response to radiotherapy plus ipilimumab. CDR3s include the opening cysteine and the closing phenylalanine or tryptophan. A D gene is named only where the DNA matches it firmly.

v_call | d_call | cdr3_aa
TRBV4-2 | NA | CASSQRGGDTQYF
TRBV6-5 | TRBD1 | CASSVSGTGLGGYTF
TRBV2 | NA | CASSGLGTNEKLFF
TRBV9 | NA | CASSHGGLGTEAFF
TRBV18 | TRBD2 | CASSPRVAGGTYNEQFF
TRBV5-6 | NA | CASSLDVANEKLFF
TRBV15 | NA | CATSLTRGAAGELFF
TRBV29-1 | TRBD1 | CSVEAYTGENTGELFF
TRBV7-9 | NA | CASSFGGGAQPQHF
TRBV15 | NA | CATSRGTHRVANYGYTF
TRBV28 | TRBD1 | CASFGQGEYEQYF
TRBV9 | NA | CASSPTRGDTQYF
TRBV27 | TRBD1 | CASSQGQGSEQYF
TRBV5-1 | TRBD2 | CASSLDSGGSYEQYF
TRBV6-1 | NA | CASVAGPARGYGYTF
TRBV28 | NA | CASSALPARENTEAFF
TRBV6-6 | NA | CASSYTGWGEQYF
TRBV27 | NA | CASRLGSGGHEQYF
TRBV5-1 | NA | CASSFSQGNYGYTF
TRBV27 | TRBD2 | CASIAGGTDTQYF
TRBV13 | NA | CASSLRRGGWDTEAFF
TRBV6-1 | NA | CASSEALQGQGYGYTF
TRBV18 | NA | CASLEGVLNNEQFF
TRBV7-9 | NA | CASNPGQNTGELFF
TRBV6-5 | NA | CASRPTETYNSPLHF
TRBV28 | NA | CASSPIQDRNTEAFF
TRBV6-1 | NA | CASTTGQYLSYEQYF